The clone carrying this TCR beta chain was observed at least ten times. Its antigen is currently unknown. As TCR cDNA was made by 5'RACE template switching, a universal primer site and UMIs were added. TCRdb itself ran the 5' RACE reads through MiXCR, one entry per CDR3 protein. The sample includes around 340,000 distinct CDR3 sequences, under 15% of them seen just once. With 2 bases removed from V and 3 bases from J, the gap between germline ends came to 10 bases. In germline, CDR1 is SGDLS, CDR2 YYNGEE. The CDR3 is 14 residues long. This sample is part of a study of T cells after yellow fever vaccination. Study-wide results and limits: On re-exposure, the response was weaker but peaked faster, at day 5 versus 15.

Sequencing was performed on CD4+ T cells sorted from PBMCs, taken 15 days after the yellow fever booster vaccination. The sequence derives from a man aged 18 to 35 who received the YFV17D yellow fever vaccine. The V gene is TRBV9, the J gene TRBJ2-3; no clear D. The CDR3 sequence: CASSVGSRTDTQYF. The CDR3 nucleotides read TGTGCCAGCAGCGTTGGTAGCCGTACAGATACGCAGTATTTT.